Below are 32 T cell receptor beta chains sequenced from a single sample in a study of Ad26.COV2.S vaccination and SARS-CoV-2 variants. The treatment: about 20 received Ad26.COV2.S at low or high dose, single or two shots; roughly five received placebo; per-sample allocation not given. The samples were gathered on day 63 after the first injection of vaccine or placebo. The data were produced by immunoSEQ multiplex PCR, yet TCRdb's version contains in-frame clones alone and is incomplete. The table has roughly 350,000 clones, roughly nine tenths seen once. Sequencing was performed on peripheral blood, taken in a trial of Ad26.COV2.S vaccine versus placebo. The receptors were sampled from a person aged 18-65 years who received the Ad26.COV2.S COVID-19 vaccine or a placebo.

This chain links TRBV29-1 with TRBJ1-1, with no clear D. Trimming shortened V by 7 bases and J by 4 bases, and 16 bases separated the two germline ends. The CDR3 covers 13 residues. The germline CDR1 and CDR2 sequences are SQVTM and ANQGSEA. Here the CDR3 reads CSAGSGSGTEAFF. DNA of the CDR3: TGCAGCGCCGGTTCTGGGTCTGGCACTGAAGCTTTCTTT.

V usage is TRBV7-9 and J usage is TRBJ2-2; 8 bases are a match to TRBD1. After removal of 5 bases from V and 4 bases from J, the junction contained 9 bases not matched to a gene. CDR1 and CDR2 (germline): SEHNR, FQNEAQ (reference sequence). This CDR3 spans 16 amino acids. CDR3 in amino acids: CASSLYPDRGTGELFF. In DNA form, the CDR3 reads TGTGCCAGCAGCCTGTATCCAGACAGGGGCACCGGGGAGCTGTTTTTT.

The V gene is TRBV5-4, the J gene TRBJ1-1, with D tentatively TRBD1 (6 bases). Germline CDR1 and CDR2: SGHNT and YYREEE (reference sequence). The CDR3 is 13 residues long. Trimming stripped 4 bases from V and 8 bases from J, with 15 bases between. The CDR3 DNA reads as TGTGCCAGCAGCCCACTGCCGGGACAAGAAGCTTTCTTT. Translated: CASSPLPGQEAFF.

This chain links TRBV7-2 with TRBJ2-5, with D unresolved. This CDR3 is 14 amino acids long. V was pared by 1 base and J by 6 bases, with 12 bases between. The germline CDR1 and CDR2 sequences are SGHTA and FQGNSA. The CDR3 DNA follows: TGTGCCAGCAGCTTAGGACGTCAGACGCAGACCCAGTACTTC. This codes for CASSLGRQTQTQYF. Full variable domain (missing parts from reference TRBV7-2 and TRBJ2-5): GAGVSQSPSNKVTEKGKDVELRCDPISGHTALYWYRQSLGQGLEFLIYFQGNSAPDKSGLPSDRFSAERTGGSVSTLTIQRTQQEDSAVYLCASSLGRQTQTQYFGPGTRLLVL.

The rearrangement links TRBV30 to TRBJ2-7, with D possibly TRBD1 on 6 matching bases. The CDR3 is 13 residues long. The ends were cut back, 5 bases at V and 6 bases at J, with 17 bases in the middle. Germline V gene sequence: CDR1 GTSNPN, CDR2 SVGIG (reference sequence). The DNA for the CDR3 is TGTGCCTGGGCGGTAGGGGGTCGAATCGAGCAGTACTTC. It is translated as CAWAVGGRIEQYF.

This rearrangement joins TRBV27 to TRBJ2-5; tentatively, D is TRBD1 or TRBD2 (6 bases each). This CDR3 contains 16 residues. Germline V gives CDR1 MNHEY, CDR2 SMNVEV (reference sequence). The V gene lost 6 bases and the J gene lost 5 bases, with 22 bases spanning the gap. CDR3 nucleotide sequence: TGTGCCAGCAGCCTGACAAGCGATCCCGGGGGCGAGACCCAGTACTTC. It translates to CASSLTSDPGGETQYF.

The chain couples TRBV30 to TRBJ2-6; tentative D call: TRBD1 (7 bases). The CDR3 is 20 amino acids. Germline V gene lookup returns CDR1 GTSNPN and CDR2 SVGIG (reference sequence). The V and J ends lost 0 bases and 1 base respectively, with 22 bases between them. This chain's CDR3 is CAWSVQEGARFRSGANVLTF. The CDR3 DNA is TGTGCCTGGAGTGTACAGGAGGGGGCGAGGTTCAGGTCTGGGGCCAACGTCCTGACTTTC.

This clone was found a few times. The rearrangement links TRBV18 to TRBJ1-5; unclear D gene. Germline CDR1 is KGHSH and CDR2 is LQKENI. Trimming cost V 3 bases and J 2 bases, with 8 bases left between them. This CDR3 comprises 14 residues. The CDR3 DNA follows: TGTGCCAGCTCACCGAACTTGGGCAATCAGCCCCAGCATTTT. Its protein is CASSPNLGNQPQHF.

This chain joins TRBV19 and TRBJ2-1; possible D gene TRBD2, 6 bases. The CDR3 runs 16 residues. V dropped 4 bases and J dropped 0 bases, with 13 bases sitting between them. In germline, CDR1 is LNHDA, CDR2 SQIVND (reference sequence). CDR3: CASSSDSGSSYNEQFF. CDR3 in DNA: TGTGCCAGTAGTAGTGATAGCGGAAGCTCCTACAATGAGCAGTTCTTC.

V is TRBV20-1 and J is TRBJ1-1; D is uncertain. Trimming removed 1 base at V and 7 bases at J, with 7 bases between. The CDR3 is made up of 11 amino acids. CDR1 is DFQATT and CDR2 is SNEGSKA in the germline V gene (reference sequence). The CDR3 DNA reads TGCAGTGCTAGAGGCGGGAGTGAAGCTTTCTTT. Translated, it gives CSARGGSEAFF.

V is TRBV3-1 (or the pseudogene TRBV3-2) and J is TRBJ1-4; the D is unclear. The V end was cut by 2 bases, the J end by 4 bases, with 8 bases between. This CDR3 contains 14 residues. The V gene's germline CDR1 is LGHDT and CDR2 YNNKEL (reference sequence). The CDR3 loop reads CASSQRAGNEKLFF. The CDR3, as DNA: TGTGCCAGCAGCCAAAGGGCCGGTAATGAAAAACTGTTTTTT.

To note about this clone: The identical CDR3 is also encoded by other nucleotide sequences in the sample. This rearrangement joins TRBV11-3 to TRBJ1-1; unclear D gene. The CDR3 runs 14 residues. The V gene lost 6 bases and the J gene lost 1 base, with 12 bases spanning the gap. The germline CDR1 and CDR2 sequences are SGHNT and YENEEA. CDR3 residues: CASSLGGGNTEAFF. The CDR3 DNA sequence: TGTGCCAGCAGTCTTGGAGGAGGGAACACTGAAGCTTTCTTT.

In this sample, this clone turned up a few times. The chain employs TRBV5-6 and TRBJ2-7; D is perhaps TRBD1 (5 bases). The CDR3 has 12 amino acids. V was clipped by 0 bases and J by 12 bases, with 13 bases between them. The V gene's germline CDR1 is SGHDT and CDR2 YYEEEE. The CDR3 spells CASSLVGRVTYF. CDR3 DNA: TGTGCCAGCAGCTTGGTCGGCAGGGTAACGTACTTC.

The chain joins TRBV7-2 to TRBJ2-3; 14 bases are shared with TRBD2. CDR1 and CDR2 from the germline V gene are SGHTA and FQGNSA. Trimming took 5 bases from V and 5 from J; bases not matched to a gene: 6. The CDR3 sequence is 16 residues long. CDR3 region: CASSRSTSGRGDTQYF. The CDR3 DNA sequence: TGTGCCAGCAGCCGTTCGACTAGCGGGAGGGGAGATACGCAGTATTTT.

The gene calls are TRBV6-6 and TRBJ1-2, with D perhaps TRBD1 (5 bases). Germline V gene lookup returns CDR1 MNHNY and CDR2 SVGAGI (reference sequence). CDR3 length: 13 residues. V was trimmed by 6 bases and J by 4 bases, leaving 12 bases between them. CDR3 in amino acids: CASSRDGGYGYTF. CDR3 sequence (DNA): TGTGCCAGCAGCCGGGACGGCGGCTATGGCTACACCTTC.

The V and J genes are TRBV7-3 and TRBJ1-2; D call uncertain. The CDR3 runs 14 residues. Germline assignment: CDR1 SGHTA and CDR2 FQGTGA. The ends were cut back, 2 bases at V and 8 bases at J, with 15 bases in the middle. The CDR3 nucleotides are TGTGCCAGCAGCTTAGAAGGGTCGATACGGGGCTACACCTTC. Translating gives CASSLEGSIRGYTF.

The V gene is TRBV2, the J gene TRBJ1-6, with 7 bases identical to TRBD1. The CDR3 totals 17 residues. Germline lookup yields CDR1 SNHLY and CDR2 FYNNEI. With V trimmed by 6 bases and J by 4 bases, 12 bases remained unmatched. For the CDR3, the DNA is TGTGCCAGCAGCGTAGAACCCGGACAGGCTTATAATTCACCCCTCCACTTT. It codes for CASSVEPGQAYNSPLHF.

The CDR3 sequence is CASKIQGARDEKLFF. The CDR3 DNA sequence: TGTGCCAGCAAAATACAGGGGGCGAGGGATGAAAAACTGTTTTTT. The rearrangement uses TRBV6-5 and TRBJ1-4; 9 bases line up with TRBD1. This CDR3 comprises 15 residues. The germline gives CDR1 MNHEY, CDR2 SVGAGI. The V and J ends lost 7 bases and 6 bases, in that order; junction bases with no gene match: 9.

The V call is TRBV6-5, the J call TRBJ2-7; TRBD1 is a possible D gene (6 bases). The germline CDR1 and CDR2 sequences are MNHEY and SVGAGI. V lost 6 bases and J 3 bases, leaving 12 bases between the germline ends. The CDR3 is 13 residues long. CDR3 region: CASRHGQNYEQYF. The CDR3 nucleotides read TGTGCCAGCAGACACGGACAGAACTACGAGCAGTACTTC.

The rearrangement joins TRBV4-3 to TRBJ2-5, with D tentatively TRBD2 (6 bases). Per germline, CDR1 LGHNA and CDR2 YSLEER. V was trimmed by 2 bases and J by 5 bases, leaving 12 bases between them. The length of the CDR3 is 14 residues. The CDR3 loop is CASSQNGGQETQYF. The CDR3 DNA sequence: TGCGCCAGCAGCCAAAACGGGGGTCAGGAGACCCAGTACTTC.

The chain carries TRBV7-9 and TRBJ1-3; D is unclear. Trimming left V 2 bases short and J 4 bases short, with 9 bases between. Germline CDR1 is SEHNR and CDR2 is FQNEAQ (reference sequence). CDR3 length: 14 amino acids. The CDR3 sequence is CASSLNRVGNTIYF. CDR3 bases: TGTGCCAGCAGCTTAAACAGAGTCGGAAACACCATATATTTT.

The chain carries TRBV6-2 or TRBV6-3 and TRBJ1-5; D ambiguous. The CDR3 covers 12 residues. Germline lookup yields CDR1 MNHEY and CDR2 SVGEGT. V lost 6 bases, J lost 10 bases, and 13 bases lay in between. Written as DNA, the CDR3 is TGTGCCAGCAGCGACTTATCAGGCCCCCAGCATTTT. Protein sequence: CASSDLSGPQHF.

The chain recombines TRBV11-3 with TRBJ2-3; the D gene is possibly TRBD2 (6 bases). Germline V lookup: CDR1 SGHNT, CDR2 YENEEA. The ends were cut back, 1 base at V and 0 bases at J, with 11 bases in the middle. The CDR3 totals 16 residues. The CDR3 here is CASSLAGGSSTDTQYF. Written as DNA, the CDR3 is TGTGCCAGCAGCTTAGCCGGGGGAAGTAGCACAGATACGCAGTATTTT.

V usage is TRBV6-6 and J usage is TRBJ2-7; D is unresolved. The V end was cut by 7 bases, the J end by 3 bases, with 7 bases between. Germline CDR1 is MNHNY and CDR2 is SVGAGI (reference sequence). The CDR3 extends over 11 amino acids. CDR3 DNA: TGTGCCAGCAAAATAAGCTACGAGCAGTACTTC. This gives the protein CASKISYEQYF.

The chain couples TRBV28 to TRBJ2-3; weak D call: TRBD2 (5 bases). This CDR3 has 15 residues. Trimming pared 5 bases from V and 0 bases from J, leaving 12 bases between. CDR1 and CDR2 from the germline V gene are MDHEN and SYDVKM. The CDR3 DNA sequence: TGTGCCAGCAGTGCGGAGGCGGACAGCACAGATACGCAGTATTTT. Amino acids: CASSAEADSTDTQYF.

This chain uses TRBV11-3 with TRBJ2-3; D is perhaps TRBD1 (6 bases). V shed 1 base and J shed 2 bases, with 19 bases lying between them. CDR3 size: 18 residues. Germline V gene data show CDR1 as SGHNT and CDR2 as YENEEA. The CDR3 loop is CASSLGGHTSMNTDTQYF. In DNA, the CDR3 is TGTGCCAGCAGCTTAGGGGGACACACTTCCATGAACACAGATACGCAGTATTTT.

J is TRBJ1-1 and V is TRBV5-5; D unclear. V was shortened by 4 bases and J by 2 bases, with 12 bases between the two germline ends. Germline assignment: CDR1 SGHKS and CDR2 YYEKEE (reference sequence). This CDR3 spans 14 amino acids. The CDR3 DNA follows: TGTGCCAGCAGCGTACCAGGACTTAACACTGAAGCTTTCTTT. This sequence encodes CASSVPGLNTEAFF.

The chain recombines TRBV5-1 with TRBJ2-7; D unclear. V dropped 0 bases and J dropped 3 bases, with 7 bases sitting between them. The CDR3 runs to 13 residues. Germline-derived CDR1 and CDR2 are SGHRS and YFSETQ. CDR3: CASSLDRIYEQYF. The DNA of the CDR3 is TGCGCCAGCAGCTTGGACAGAATCTACGAGCAGTACTTC.

V usage is TRBV5-5 and J usage is TRBJ2-7, with 7 positions matching TRBD1. The CDR3 is 15 residues long. V lost 4 bases, J lost 2 bases, and 9 bases stayed unmatched. Germline CDR1 SGHKS, CDR2 YYEKEE (reference sequence). The CDR3 DNA is TGTGCCAGCAGCAGGGACAGCATCATTACCTACGAGCAGTACTTC. It translates to CASSRDSIITYEQYF.

The chain links TRBV7-2 to TRBJ2-5; D perhaps matches TRBD2 (7 bases). Between the trimmed V and J ends, which lost 0 bases and 5 bases, there was a span of 22 bases. Germline CDR1 is SGHTA and CDR2 is FQGNSA. The CDR3 consists of 18 residues. CDR3 amino acids: CASSLALGGGALAETQYF. CDR3 DNA sequence: TGTGCCAGCAGCTTAGCGCTAGGGGGGGGCGCACTCGCGGAGACCCAGTACTTC.

The chain joins TRBV7-3 to TRBJ1-1, with TRBD1 as a possible D gene (5 bases). The CDR3 length is 16 residues. V was clipped by 6 bases and J by 2 bases, with 19 bases between them. Germline V gene data show CDR1 as SGHTA and CDR2 as FQGTGA. This CDR3 is CASRKRTGATNTEAFF. In nucleotides, the CDR3 is TGTGCCAGCAGGAAACGAACTGGGGCGACCAACACTGAAGCTTTCTTT.

A few counts support this clone. The J gene is TRBJ1-6, the V gene TRBV7-8; 9 nucleotides agree with TRBD1. The CDR3 has 13 amino acids. CDR1 is SGHVS and CDR2 is FQNEAQ in the germline V gene. After removal of 10 bases from V and 7 bases from J, the junction contained 5 bases not matched to a gene. CDR3 loop: CATRGQGNSPLHF. Written as DNA, the CDR3 is TGTGCCACGAGGGGACAGGGAAATTCACCCCTCCACTTT.